This T cell receptor beta chain was captured in a study of radiation and T cells in renal cell carcinoma. Specified time point: baseline pretreatment blood. Treatment described: 15 Gy SBRT to primary tumor, nephrectomy 4 weeks later. Only in-frame clones appear in the TCRdb table, and some are missing; sequencing was by immunoSEQ multiplex PCR. The data contain 95,000 to 150,000 clones, approximately 82% of them singletons. This clone has just a few counts. The TCR was taken from a woman aged 60-70 years with renal cell carcinoma. The sample was blood, taken from a patient whose treatment included radiotherapy and nephrectomy.

The CDR3 coding sequence is TGCAGCGTCACGATGGGACAGGGGGCCGCGGGCACTGAAGCTTTCTTT. Translating gives CSVTMGQGAAGTEAFF. The V call is TRBV29-1, the J call TRBJ1-1, with TRBD1 identical over 12 bases. Looked up from germline, CDR1 is SQVTM and CDR2 is ANQGSEA. This CDR3 spans 16 amino acids. V dropped 6 bases and J dropped 4; count of bases not matched to a gene: 12.